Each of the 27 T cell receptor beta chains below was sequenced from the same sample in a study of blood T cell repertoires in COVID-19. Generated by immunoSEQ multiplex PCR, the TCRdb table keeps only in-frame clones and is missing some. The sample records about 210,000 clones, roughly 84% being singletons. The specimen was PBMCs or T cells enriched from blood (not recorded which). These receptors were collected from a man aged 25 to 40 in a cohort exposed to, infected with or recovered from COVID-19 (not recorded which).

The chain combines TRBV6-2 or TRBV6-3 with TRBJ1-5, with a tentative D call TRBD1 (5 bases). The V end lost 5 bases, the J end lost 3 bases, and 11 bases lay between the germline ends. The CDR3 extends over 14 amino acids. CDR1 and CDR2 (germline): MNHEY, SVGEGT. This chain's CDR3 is CASSTGDPNQPQHF. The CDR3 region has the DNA TGTGCCAGCAGTACGGGGGACCCCAATCAGCCCCAGCATTTT.

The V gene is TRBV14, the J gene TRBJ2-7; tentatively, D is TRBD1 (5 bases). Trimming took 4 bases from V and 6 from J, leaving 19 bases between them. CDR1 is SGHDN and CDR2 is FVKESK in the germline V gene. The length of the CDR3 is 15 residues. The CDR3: CASSRARQGRGEQYF. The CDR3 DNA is TGTGCCAGCAGCCGGGCTAGGCAGGGTAGGGGCGAGCAGTACTTC.

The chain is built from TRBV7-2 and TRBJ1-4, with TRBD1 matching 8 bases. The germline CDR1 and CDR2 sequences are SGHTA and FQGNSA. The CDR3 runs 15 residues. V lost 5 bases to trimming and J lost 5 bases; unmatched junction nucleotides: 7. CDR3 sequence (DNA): TGTGCCAGCAGCGTGAACAGGGGGTTGAATGAAAAACTGTTTTTT. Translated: CASSVNRGLNEKLFF.

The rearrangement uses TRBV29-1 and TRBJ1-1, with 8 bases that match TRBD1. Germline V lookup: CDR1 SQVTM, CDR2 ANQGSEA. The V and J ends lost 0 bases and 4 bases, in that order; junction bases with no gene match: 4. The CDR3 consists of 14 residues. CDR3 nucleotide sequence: TGCAGCGTTGAAGAAAGACAGGGGACCACTGAAGCTTTCTTT. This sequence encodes CSVEERQGTTEAFF.

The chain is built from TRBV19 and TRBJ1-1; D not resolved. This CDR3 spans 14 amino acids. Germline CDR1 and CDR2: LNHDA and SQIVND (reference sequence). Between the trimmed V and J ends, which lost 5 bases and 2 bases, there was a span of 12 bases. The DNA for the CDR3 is TGTGCCAGTAGTCACAATACGGGAAACACTGAAGCTTTCTTT. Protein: CASSHNTGNTEAFF.

This chain's CDR3 is CASSIQGQGNTGELFF. The CDR3 region has the DNA TGTGCCAGTAGTATCCAGGGACAGGGAAACACCGGGGAGCTGTTTTTT. V is TRBV19 and J is TRBJ2-2; 9 nucleotides align to TRBD1. The CDR3 spans 16 residues. CDR1 is LNHDA and CDR2 is SQIVND in the germline V gene (reference sequence). Losses at the gene ends were 3 bases for V and 2 bases for J; bases not matched to a gene: 4.

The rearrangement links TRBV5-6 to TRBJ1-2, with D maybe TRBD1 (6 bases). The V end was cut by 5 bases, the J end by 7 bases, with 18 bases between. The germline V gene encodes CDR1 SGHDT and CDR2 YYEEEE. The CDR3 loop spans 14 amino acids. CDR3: CASRRTLQGFGYTF. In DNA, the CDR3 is TGTGCCAGCAGACGGACATTACAGGGTTTTGGCTACACCTTC.

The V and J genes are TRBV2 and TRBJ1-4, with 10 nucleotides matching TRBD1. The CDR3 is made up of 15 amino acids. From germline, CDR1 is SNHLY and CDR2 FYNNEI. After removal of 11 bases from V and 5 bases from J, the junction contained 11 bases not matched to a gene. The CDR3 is CAGLTRDRGNEKLFF. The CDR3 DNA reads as TGTGCCGGTCTGACCCGGGACAGGGGAAATGAAAAACTGTTTTTT.

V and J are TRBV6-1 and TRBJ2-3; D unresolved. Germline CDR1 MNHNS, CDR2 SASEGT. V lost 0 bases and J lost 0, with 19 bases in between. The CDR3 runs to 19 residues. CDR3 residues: CASSEALGGGGASTDTQYF. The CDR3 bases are TGTGCCAGCAGTGAAGCCCTTGGCGGTGGCGGAGCTAGCACAGATACGCAGTATTTT.

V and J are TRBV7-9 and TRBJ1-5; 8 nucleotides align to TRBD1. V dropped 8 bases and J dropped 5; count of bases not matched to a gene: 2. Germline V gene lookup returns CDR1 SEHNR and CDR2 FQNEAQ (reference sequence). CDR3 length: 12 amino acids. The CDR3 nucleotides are TGTGCCAGCCAGACAGGGGATCAGCCCCAGCATTTT. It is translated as CASQTGDQPQHF.

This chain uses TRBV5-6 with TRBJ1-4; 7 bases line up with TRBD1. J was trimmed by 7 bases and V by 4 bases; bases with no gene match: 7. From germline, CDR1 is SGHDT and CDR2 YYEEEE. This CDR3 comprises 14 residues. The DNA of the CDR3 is TGTGCCAGCAGCACAGGGGTGGCAATTGAAAAACTGTTTTTT. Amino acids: CASSTGVAIEKLFF. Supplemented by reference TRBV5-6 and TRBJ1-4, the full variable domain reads DAGVTQSPTHLIKTRGQQVTLRCSPKSGHDTVSWYQQALGQGPQFIFQYYEEEERQRGNFPDRFSGHQFPNYSSELNVNALLLGDSALYLCASSTGVAIEKLFFGSGTQLSVL.

CDR3 sequence (DNA): TGTGCCAGCAGCTTAGGGACTAGCGGGAACGCAGATACGCAGTATTTT. Its translation: CASSLGTSGNADTQYF. The J gene is TRBJ2-3, the V gene TRBV11-3, with 12 positions matching TRBD2. V gave up 1 base and J gave up 4 bases; unmatched junction bases: 3. CDR1 and CDR2 (germline): SGHNT, YENEEA. CDR3 length: 16 amino acids.

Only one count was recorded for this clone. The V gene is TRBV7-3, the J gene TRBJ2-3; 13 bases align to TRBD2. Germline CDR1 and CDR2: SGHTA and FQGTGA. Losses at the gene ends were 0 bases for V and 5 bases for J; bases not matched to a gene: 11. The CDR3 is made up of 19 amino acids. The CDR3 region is CASSLTQTSGRTRRDTQYF. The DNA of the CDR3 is TGTGCCAGCAGCTTAACCCAGACTAGCGGGAGGACTCGTAGAGATACGCAGTATTTT.

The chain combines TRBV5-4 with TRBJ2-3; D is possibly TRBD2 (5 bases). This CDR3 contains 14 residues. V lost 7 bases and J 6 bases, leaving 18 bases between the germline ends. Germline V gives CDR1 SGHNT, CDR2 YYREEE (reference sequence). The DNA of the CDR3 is TGTGCCAGCGGGAGCGTTCAGGCACGGGATACGCAGTATTTT. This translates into CASGSVQARDTQYF.

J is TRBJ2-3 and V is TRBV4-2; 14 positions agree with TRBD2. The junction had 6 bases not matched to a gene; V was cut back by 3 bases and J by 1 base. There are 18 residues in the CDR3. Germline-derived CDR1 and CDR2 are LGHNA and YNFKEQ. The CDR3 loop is CASSHSRTSGRRTDTQYF. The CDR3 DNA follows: TGTGCCAGCAGCCACTCTCGGACTAGCGGGAGGCGCACAGATACGCAGTATTTT.

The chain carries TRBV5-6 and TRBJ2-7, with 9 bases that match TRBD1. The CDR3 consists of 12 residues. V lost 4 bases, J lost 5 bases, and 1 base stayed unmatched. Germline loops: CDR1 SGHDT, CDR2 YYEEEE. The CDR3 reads CASSRDRDEQYF. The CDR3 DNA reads TGTGCCAGCAGCAGGGACAGGGACGAGCAGTACTTC.

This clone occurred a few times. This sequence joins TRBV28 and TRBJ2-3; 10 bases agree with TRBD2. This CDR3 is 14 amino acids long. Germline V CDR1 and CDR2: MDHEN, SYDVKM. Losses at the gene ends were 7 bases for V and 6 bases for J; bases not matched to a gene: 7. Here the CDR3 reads CASNPASGSDTQYF. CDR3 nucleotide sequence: TGTGCCAGCAATCCGGCTAGCGGGAGCGATACGCAGTATTTT.

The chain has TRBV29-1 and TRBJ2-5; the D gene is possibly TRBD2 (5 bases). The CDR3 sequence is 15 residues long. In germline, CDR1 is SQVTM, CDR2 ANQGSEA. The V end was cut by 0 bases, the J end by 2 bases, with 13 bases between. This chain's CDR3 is CSVEEQEVGQETQYF. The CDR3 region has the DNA TGCAGCGTTGAAGAGCAGGAGGTTGGGCAAGAGACCCAGTACTTC.

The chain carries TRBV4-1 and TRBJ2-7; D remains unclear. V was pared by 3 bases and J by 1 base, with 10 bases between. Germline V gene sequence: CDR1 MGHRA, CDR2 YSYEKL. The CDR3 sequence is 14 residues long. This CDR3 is CASSHLTSSYEQYF. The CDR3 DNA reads TGCGCCAGCAGCCATTTAACTTCTTCCTACGAGCAGTACTTC.

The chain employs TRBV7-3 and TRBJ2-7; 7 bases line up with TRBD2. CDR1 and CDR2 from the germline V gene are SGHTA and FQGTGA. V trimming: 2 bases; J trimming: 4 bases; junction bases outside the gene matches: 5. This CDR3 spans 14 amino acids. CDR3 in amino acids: CASSLAAGVYEQYF. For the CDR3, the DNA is TGTGCCAGCAGCTTAGCGGCGGGAGTATACGAGCAGTACTTC.

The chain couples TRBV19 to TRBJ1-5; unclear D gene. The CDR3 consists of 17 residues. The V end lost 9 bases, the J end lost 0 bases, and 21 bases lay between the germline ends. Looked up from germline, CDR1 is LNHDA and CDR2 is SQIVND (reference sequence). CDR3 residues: CASIQRTALTSNQPQHF. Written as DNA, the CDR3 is TGTGCCAGCATCCAACGTACAGCATTAACTAGCAATCAGCCCCAGCATTTT.

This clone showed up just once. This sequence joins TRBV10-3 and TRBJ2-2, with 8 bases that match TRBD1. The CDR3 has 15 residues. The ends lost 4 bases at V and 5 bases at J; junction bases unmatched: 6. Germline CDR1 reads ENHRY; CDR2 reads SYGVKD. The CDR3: CAISGETGVTGELFF. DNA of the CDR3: TGTGCCATCAGTGGAGAGACAGGGGTTACCGGGGAGCTGTTTTTT.

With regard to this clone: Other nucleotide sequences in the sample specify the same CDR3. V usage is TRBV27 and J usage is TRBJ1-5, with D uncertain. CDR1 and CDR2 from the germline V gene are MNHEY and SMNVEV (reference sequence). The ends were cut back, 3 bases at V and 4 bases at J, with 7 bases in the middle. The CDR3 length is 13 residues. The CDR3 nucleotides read TGTGCCAGCAGTTTCGAGGGAAATCAGCCCCAGCATTTT. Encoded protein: CASSFEGNQPQHF.

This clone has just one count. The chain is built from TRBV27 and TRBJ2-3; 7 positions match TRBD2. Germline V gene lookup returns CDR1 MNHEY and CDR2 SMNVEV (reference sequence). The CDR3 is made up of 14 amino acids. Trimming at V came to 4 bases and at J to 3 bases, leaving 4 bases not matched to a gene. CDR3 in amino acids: CASSSQRETDTQYF. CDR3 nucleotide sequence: TGTGCCAGCAGTTCTCAGCGGGAAACAGATACGCAGTATTTT.

The CDR3 is CASSFYRGDEQYF. In nucleotides, the CDR3 is TGTGCCAGCAGTTTTTACAGGGGAGACGAGCAGTACTTC. The chain employs TRBV28 and TRBJ2-7; TRBD1 aligns across 7 bases. The V and J ends lost 3 bases and 5 bases, in that order; junction bases with no gene match: 4. Germline CDR1 reads MDHEN; CDR2 reads SYDVKM. The CDR3 loop spans 13 amino acids.

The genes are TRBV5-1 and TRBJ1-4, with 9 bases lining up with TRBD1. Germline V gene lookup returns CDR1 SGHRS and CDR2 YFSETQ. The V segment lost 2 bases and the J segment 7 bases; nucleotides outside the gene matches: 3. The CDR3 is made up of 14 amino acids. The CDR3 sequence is CASSFGTGTEKLFF. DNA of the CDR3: TGCGCCAGCAGCTTCGGGACAGGGACTGAAAAACTGTTTTTT.

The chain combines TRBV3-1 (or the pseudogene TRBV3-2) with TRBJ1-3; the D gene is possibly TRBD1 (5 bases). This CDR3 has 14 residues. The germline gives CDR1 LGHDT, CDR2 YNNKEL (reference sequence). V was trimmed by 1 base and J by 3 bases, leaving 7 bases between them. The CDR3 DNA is TGTGCCAGCAGCCAAGCAGGGTATGGAAACACCATATATTTT. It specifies CASSQAGYGNTIYF.